This T cell receptor beta chain came from a study of T cells of healthy individuals. This clonotype occurred a few times. This CDR3 has 13 amino acids. The ends were cut back, 4 bases at V and 7 bases at J, with 14 bases in the middle. Looked up from germline, CDR1 is SQVTM and CDR2 is ANQGSEA. MiXCR was run by TCRdb on the 5' RACE reads, yielding one entry per CDR3 protein. This sample yields tens of thousands of distinct CDR3 sequences, of which approximately 5.4% are seen a single time; 7.5% to 9.5% belongs to the top ten. The V and J genes are TRBV29-1 and TRBJ1-5; D gene ambiguous. The source of this sequence is a female donor in good health. As DNA, the CDR3 is TGCAGCGTTGCAGACACAGTAGGGCAGCCCCAGCATTTT. This codes for CSVADTVGQPQHF.